Below are 11 T cell receptor beta chains sequenced from a single sample in a study of T cells in Graves' hyperthyroidism and ophthalmopathy. TCR beta CDR3 regions were amplified from RNA transcripts. An initial round of RT-PCR targeting the TCR CDR3 relied on the HTBI primer set. One entry per CDR3 protein, called by TCRdb with MiXCR from the multiplex PCR reads. The sample includes fewer than 450,000 distinct CDR3 sequences, about a sixth seen only once; the top ten take 30% to 40%. Input material: blood. These receptors all stem from a woman under 40 with Graves' hyperthyroidism that later progressed to Graves' ophthalmopathy.

This sequence joins TRBV7-8 and TRBJ2-7; 9 nucleotides match TRBD1. The CDR3 has 16 amino acids. CDR1 SGHVS and CDR2 FQNEAQ come from the germline V gene. V trimming: 4 bases; J trimming: 4 bases; junction bases outside the gene matches: 11. CDR3 bases: TGTGCCAGCAGCTCCCTGGGAGGGACAGGGCCTTACGAGCAGTACTTC. Translated: CASSSLGGTGPYEQYF. The full variable domain, rest sourced from reference TRBV7-8 and TRBJ2-7, is GAGVSQSPRYKVAKRGQDVALRCDPISGHVSLFWYQQALGQGPEFLTYFQNEAQLDKSGLPSDRFFAERPEGSVSTLKIQRTQQEDSAVYLCASSSLGGTGPYEQYFGPGTRLTVT.

This clonotype occurred many times. The chain combines TRBV6-2 or TRBV6-3 with TRBJ2-7, with 10 bases lining up with TRBD2. The CDR3 has 13 residues. V lost 7 bases to trimming and J lost 3 bases; unmatched junction nucleotides: 3. Germline CDR1 and CDR2: MNHEY and SVGEGT. In DNA form, the CDR3 reads TGTGCCAGCAACCTAGCGGGGGTCTACGAGCAGTACTTC. It is translated as CASNLAGVYEQYF.

This clonotype was counted ten times or more. J is TRBJ2-7 and V is TRBV30; D is unclear. The CDR3 spans 16 residues. V shed 8 bases and J shed 3 bases, with 26 bases lying between them. The germline V gene encodes CDR1 GTSNPN and CDR2 SVGIG (reference sequence). The CDR3 sequence is CALRRWELRKGYEQYF. The CDR3 region has the DNA TGTGCCCTAAGGCGGTGGGAACTTCGAAAGGGCTACGAGCAGTACTTC.

V is TRBV6-1 and J is TRBJ1-1, with D hard to call. The CDR3 extends over 13 amino acids. Trimming cost V 0 bases and J 2 bases, with 4 bases left between them. From germline, CDR1 is MNHNS and CDR2 SASEGT. The CDR3 here is CASSEAENTEAFF. CDR3 sequence (DNA): TGTGCCAGCAGTGAAGCAGAAAACACTGAAGCTTTCTTT.

The J gene is TRBJ1-4, the V gene TRBV9; no reliable D call. V lost 0 bases and J 8 bases, leaving 14 bases between the germline ends. This CDR3 has 15 amino acids. Germline CDR1 reads SGDLS; CDR2 reads YYNGEE. The CDR3 spells CASSVAIGQGEKLFF. The CDR3, as DNA: TGTGCCAGCAGCGTAGCGATAGGGCAAGGCGAAAAACTGTTTTTT.

The V and J genes are TRBV12-3 or TRBV12-4 and TRBJ2-7; D may be TRBD1 (6 bases). V was pared by 3 bases and J by 5 bases, with 14 bases between. The CDR3 sequence is 14 residues long. The CDR3 DNA follows: TGTGCCAGCAGTTTCGGGGCAGGGACACACGAGCAGTACTTC. This codes for CASSFGAGTHEQYF.

This clonotype came up many times. This chain joins TRBV6-1 and TRBJ1-6, with D hard to call. CDR3 length: 13 residues. Germline CDR1 is MNHNS and CDR2 is SASEGT. V shed 2 bases and J shed 7 bases, with 6 bases lying between them. The CDR3 reads CASSEIGNSPLHF. In nucleotides, the CDR3 is TGTGCCAGCAGTGAAATAGGGAATTCACCCCTCCACTTT.

Many counts were recorded for this clonotype. The chain employs TRBV6-2 or TRBV6-3 and TRBJ2-1; 14 bases are a match to TRBD2. V shed 2 bases and J 9 bases; nucleotides not matched to a gene: 3. This CDR3 has 15 residues. Germline V lookup: CDR1 MNHEY, CDR2 SVGEGT. CDR3 in amino acids: CASSYRLAGGFEQFF. In nucleotides, the CDR3 is TGTGCCAGCAGTTACCGACTAGCGGGGGGGTTTGAGCAGTTCTTC.

This clonotype was counted at least ten times. The V and J genes are TRBV7-9 and TRBJ1-1; D call uncertain. The CDR3 loop spans 14 amino acids. V lost 1 base and J 5 bases, leaving 11 bases between the germline ends. Per the germline V gene, CDR1 is SEHNR and CDR2 is FQNEAQ (reference sequence). As DNA, the CDR3 is TGTGCCAGCAGCTTAGTTGGACCTGGAACTGAAGCTTTCTTT. This codes for CASSLVGPGTEAFF. The full variable domain, with the rest looked up from reference TRBV7-9 and TRBJ1-1, is DTGVSQNPRHKITKRGQNVTFRCDPISEHNRLYWYRQTLGQGPEFLTYFQNEAQLEKSRLLSDRFSAERPKGSFSTLEIQRTEQGDSAMYLCASSLVGPGTEAFFGQGTRLTVV.

In its sample, this clonotype was seen many times. The chain recombines TRBV20-1 with TRBJ2-7; D unresolved. Germline CDR1 and CDR2: DFQATT and SNEGSKA (reference sequence). The CDR3 extends over 14 amino acids. The germline V and J ends were trimmed by 0 bases and 0 bases, with 9 bases remaining between them. In DNA form, the CDR3 reads TGCAGTGCTAGAGATTTCAGGAGCTCCTACGAGCAGTACTTC. Translated, it gives CSARDFRSSYEQYF.

This clonotype was picked up a small number of times. This sequence joins TRBV20-1 and TRBJ2-7, with 9 bases identical to TRBD1. The V segment lost 3 bases and the J segment 2 bases; nucleotides outside the gene matches: 17. CDR3 length: 18 amino acids. In germline, CDR1 is DFQATT, CDR2 SNEGSKA (reference sequence). The CDR3 here is CSARQDRGLQDSTYEQYF. The CDR3 DNA reads TGCAGTGCTAGGCAGGACAGGGGCCTACAGGACTCTACCTACGAGCAGTACTTC.